This T cell receptor (beta chain) was sequenced during a study of blood T cell repertoires in COVID-19. The overall study: There were acute and convalescent COVID-19 samples, and they came from the United States, Italy and Spain. PBMCs, B-cell-depleted T cells, or T cells were the source of the cDNA or gDNA that made up the material.

In the authors' workflow: How many nucleated cells were present was estimated from reference gene primer amplification. Clones were sequenced by immunoSEQ multiplex PCR, and TCRdb holds only the in-frame ones, with some missing. D and trimming come from the DNA, and the V and J calls and clone size come from that table. The table has under 200,000 clones, 65% to 90% seen once. V lost 5 bases and J lost 3, with 8 bases in between. The CDR3 extends over 12 amino acids. Germline V lookup: CDR1 MDHEN, CDR2 SYDVKM. This chain connects TRBV28 to TRBJ2-7; D not certain. Sequencing was done on a sample of peripheral blood. The receptor comes from a human donor in a cohort sampled during active COVID-19. CDR3 sequence: CASSPNIYEQYF. CDR3 DNA sequence: TGTGCCAGCAGTCCGAACATCTACGAGCAGTACTTC.